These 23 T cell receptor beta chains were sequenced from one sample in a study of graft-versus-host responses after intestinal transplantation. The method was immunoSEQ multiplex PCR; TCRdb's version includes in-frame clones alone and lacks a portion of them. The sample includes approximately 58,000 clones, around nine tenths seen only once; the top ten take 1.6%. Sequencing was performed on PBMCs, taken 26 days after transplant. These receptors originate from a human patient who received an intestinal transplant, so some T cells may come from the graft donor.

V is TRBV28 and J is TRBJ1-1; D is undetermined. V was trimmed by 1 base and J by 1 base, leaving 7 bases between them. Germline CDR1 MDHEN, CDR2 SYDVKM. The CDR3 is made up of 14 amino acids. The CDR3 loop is CASSLLEPNTEAFF. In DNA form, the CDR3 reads TGTGCCAGCAGTTTATTAGAACCGAACACTGAAGCTTTCTTT. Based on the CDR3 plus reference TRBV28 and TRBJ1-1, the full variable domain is DVKVTQSSRYLVKRTGEKVFLECVQDMDHENMFWYRQDPGLGLRLIYFSYDVKMKEKGDIPEGYSVSREKKERFSLILESASTNQTSMYLCASSLLEPNTEAFFGQGTRLTVV.

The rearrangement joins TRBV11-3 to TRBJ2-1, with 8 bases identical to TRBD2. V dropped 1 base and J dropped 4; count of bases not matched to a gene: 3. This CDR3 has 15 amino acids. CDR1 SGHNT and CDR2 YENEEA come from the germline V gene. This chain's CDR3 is CASSLAAGVYNEQFF. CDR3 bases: TGTGCCAGCAGCTTAGCAGCGGGGGTGTACAATGAGCAGTTCTTC.

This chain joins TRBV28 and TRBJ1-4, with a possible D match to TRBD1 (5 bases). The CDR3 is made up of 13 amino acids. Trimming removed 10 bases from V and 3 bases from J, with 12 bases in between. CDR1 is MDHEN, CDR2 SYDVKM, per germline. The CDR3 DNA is TGTGCCAAATGGGGCACCCCTAATGAAAAACTGTTTTTT. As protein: CAKWGTPNEKLFF.

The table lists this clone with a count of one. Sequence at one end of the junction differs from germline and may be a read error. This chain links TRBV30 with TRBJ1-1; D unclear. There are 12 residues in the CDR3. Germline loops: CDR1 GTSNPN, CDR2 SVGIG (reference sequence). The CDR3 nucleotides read TGTGCCCGGAGGGCGGGGAACACTGAAGCTTTCTTT. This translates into CARRAGNTEAFF.

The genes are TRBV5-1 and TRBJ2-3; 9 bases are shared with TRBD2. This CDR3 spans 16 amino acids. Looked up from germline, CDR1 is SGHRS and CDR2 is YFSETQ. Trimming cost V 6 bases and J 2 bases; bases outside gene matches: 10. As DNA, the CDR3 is TGCGCCAGCACCAGAACGACTAGCGGCTACACAGATACGCAGTATTTT. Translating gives CASTRTTSGYTDTQYF.

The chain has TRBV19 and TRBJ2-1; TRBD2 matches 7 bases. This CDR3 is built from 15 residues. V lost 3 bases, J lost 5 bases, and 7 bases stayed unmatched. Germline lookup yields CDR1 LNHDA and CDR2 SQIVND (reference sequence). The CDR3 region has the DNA TGTGCCAGTAGTATGAACGGGAGGCGGAACAATGAGCAGTTCTTC. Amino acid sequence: CASSMNGRRNNEQFF.

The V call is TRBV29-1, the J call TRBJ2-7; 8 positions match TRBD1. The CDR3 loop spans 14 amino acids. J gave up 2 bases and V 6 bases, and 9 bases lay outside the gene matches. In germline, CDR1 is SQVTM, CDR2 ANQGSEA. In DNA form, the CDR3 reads TGCAGCGTCGAACCGGGACAGGTCACCTACGAGCAGTACGTC. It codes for CSVEPGQVTYEQYV.

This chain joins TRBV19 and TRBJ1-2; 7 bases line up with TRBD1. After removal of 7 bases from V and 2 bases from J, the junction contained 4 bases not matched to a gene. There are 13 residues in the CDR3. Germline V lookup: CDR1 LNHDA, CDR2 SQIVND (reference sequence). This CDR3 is CASTLQGNYGYTF. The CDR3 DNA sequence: TGTGCCAGTACGTTACAGGGGAACTATGGCTACACCTTC.

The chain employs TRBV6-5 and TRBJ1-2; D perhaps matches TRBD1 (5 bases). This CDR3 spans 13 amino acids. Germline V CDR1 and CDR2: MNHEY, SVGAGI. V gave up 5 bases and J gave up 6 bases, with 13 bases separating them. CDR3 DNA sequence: TGTGCCAGCAGTCCCTCCAGGGTGGATGGCTACACCTTC. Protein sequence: CASSPSRVDGYTF.

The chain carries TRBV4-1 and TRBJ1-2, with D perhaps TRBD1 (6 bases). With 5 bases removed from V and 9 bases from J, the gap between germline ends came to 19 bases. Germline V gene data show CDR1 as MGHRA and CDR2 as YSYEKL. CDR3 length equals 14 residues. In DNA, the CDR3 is TGCGCCAGCAGCGACGGGACATCCGGTTCTCGCTACACCTTC. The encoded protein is CASSDGTSGSRYTF.

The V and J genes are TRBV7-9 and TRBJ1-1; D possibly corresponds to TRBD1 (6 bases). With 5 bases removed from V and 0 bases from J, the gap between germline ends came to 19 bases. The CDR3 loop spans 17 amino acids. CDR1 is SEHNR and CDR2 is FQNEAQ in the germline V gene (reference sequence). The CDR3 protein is CASSGAGAQRVNTEAFF. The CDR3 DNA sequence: TGTGCCAGCAGCGGAGCAGGGGCCCAGAGGGTGAACACTGAAGCTTTCTTT.

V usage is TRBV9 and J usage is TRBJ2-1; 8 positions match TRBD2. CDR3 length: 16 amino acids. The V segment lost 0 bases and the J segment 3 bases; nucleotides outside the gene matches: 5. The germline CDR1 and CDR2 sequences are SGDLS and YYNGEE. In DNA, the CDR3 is TGTGCCAGCAGCGTAGGGGCTAGCGGGTTCTACAATGAGCAGTTCTTC. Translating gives CASSVGASGFYNEQFF.

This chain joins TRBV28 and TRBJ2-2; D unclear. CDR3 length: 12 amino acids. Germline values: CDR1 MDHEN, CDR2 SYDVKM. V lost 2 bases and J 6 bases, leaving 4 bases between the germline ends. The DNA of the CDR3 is TGTGCCAGCAGTTTAGTATCCGGGGAGCTGTTTTTT. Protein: CASSLVSGELFF.

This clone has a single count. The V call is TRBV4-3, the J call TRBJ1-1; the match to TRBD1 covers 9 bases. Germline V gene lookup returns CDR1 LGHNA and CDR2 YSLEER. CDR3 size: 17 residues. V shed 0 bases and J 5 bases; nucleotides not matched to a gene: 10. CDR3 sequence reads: CASSQDKGTGWETEAFF. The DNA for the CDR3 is TGCGCCAGCAGCCAAGATAAGGGGACAGGGTGGGAAACTGAAGCTTTCTTT.

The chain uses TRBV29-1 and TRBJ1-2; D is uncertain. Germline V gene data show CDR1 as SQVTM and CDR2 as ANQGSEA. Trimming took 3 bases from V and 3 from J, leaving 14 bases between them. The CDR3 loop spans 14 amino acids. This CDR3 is CSVDVQAPDYGYTF. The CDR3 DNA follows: TGCAGCGTTGATGTGCAAGCTCCCGACTATGGCTACACCTTC.

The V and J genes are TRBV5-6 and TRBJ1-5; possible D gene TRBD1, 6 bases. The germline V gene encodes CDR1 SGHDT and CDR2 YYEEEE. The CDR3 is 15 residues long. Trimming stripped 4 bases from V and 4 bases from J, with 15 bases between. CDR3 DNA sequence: TGTGCCAGCAGCCGGGGGGGCGGAGAGAATCAGCCCCAGCATTTT. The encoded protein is CASSRGGGENQPQHF.

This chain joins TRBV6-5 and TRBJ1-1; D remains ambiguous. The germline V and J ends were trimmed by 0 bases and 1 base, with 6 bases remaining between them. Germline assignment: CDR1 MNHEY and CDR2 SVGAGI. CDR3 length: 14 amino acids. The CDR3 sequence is CASSYSRTNTEAFF. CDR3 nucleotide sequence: TGTGCCAGCAGTTACTCGAGAACGAACACTGAAGCTTTCTTT.

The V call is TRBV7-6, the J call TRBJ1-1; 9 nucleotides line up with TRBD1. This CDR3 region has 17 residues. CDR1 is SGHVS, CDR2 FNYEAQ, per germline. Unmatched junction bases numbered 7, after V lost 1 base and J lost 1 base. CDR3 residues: CASSLGMGTGRNTEAFF. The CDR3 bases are TGTGCCAGCAGCTTAGGGATGGGGACAGGGCGGAACACTGAAGCTTTCTTT. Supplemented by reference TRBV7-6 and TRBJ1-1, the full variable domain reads GAGVSQSPRYKVTKRGQDVALRCDPISGHVSLYWYRQALGQGPEFLTYFNYEAQQDKSGLPNDRFSAERPEGSISTLTIQRTEQRDSAMYRCASSLGMGTGRNTEAFFGQGTRLTVV.

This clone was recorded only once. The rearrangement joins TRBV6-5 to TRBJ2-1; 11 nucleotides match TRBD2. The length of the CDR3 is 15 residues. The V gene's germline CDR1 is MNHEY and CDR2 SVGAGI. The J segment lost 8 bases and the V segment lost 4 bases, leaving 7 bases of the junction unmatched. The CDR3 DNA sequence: TGTGCCAGCAGTTCTACTAGCGGGAGATTAGATGAGCAGTTCTTC. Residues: CASSSTSGRLDEQFF.

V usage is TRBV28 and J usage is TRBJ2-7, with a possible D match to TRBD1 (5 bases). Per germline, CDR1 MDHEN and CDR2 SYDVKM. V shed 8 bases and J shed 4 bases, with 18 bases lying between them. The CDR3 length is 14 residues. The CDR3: CASLGPQGVYEQYF. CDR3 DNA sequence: TGTGCCAGCCTAGGCCCCCAGGGCGTTTACGAGCAGTACTTC.

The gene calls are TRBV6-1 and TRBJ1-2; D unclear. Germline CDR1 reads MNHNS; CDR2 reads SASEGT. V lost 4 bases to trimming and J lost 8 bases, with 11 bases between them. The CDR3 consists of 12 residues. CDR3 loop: CASSGTRVGYTF. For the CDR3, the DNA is TGTGCCAGCAGTGGGACGCGGGTAGGCTACACCTTC.

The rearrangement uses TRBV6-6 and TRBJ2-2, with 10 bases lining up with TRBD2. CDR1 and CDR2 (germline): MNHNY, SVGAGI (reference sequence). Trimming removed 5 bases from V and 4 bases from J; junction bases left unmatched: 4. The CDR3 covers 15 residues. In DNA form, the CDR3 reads TGTGCCAGCAGTCCGCGACTAGCGGGCACCGGGGAGCTGTTTTTT. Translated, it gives CASSPRLAGTGELFF.

The CDR3 bases are TGTGCCAGCAGTTACTCATTCAGCAATGAGCAGTTCTTC. Its translation: CASSYSFSNEQFF. This chain uses TRBV6-6 with TRBJ2-1; D not resolved. Germline CDR1 is MNHNY and CDR2 is SVGAGI (reference sequence). The CDR3 extends over 13 amino acids. Trimming took 0 bases from V and 6 from J, leaving 6 bases between them.